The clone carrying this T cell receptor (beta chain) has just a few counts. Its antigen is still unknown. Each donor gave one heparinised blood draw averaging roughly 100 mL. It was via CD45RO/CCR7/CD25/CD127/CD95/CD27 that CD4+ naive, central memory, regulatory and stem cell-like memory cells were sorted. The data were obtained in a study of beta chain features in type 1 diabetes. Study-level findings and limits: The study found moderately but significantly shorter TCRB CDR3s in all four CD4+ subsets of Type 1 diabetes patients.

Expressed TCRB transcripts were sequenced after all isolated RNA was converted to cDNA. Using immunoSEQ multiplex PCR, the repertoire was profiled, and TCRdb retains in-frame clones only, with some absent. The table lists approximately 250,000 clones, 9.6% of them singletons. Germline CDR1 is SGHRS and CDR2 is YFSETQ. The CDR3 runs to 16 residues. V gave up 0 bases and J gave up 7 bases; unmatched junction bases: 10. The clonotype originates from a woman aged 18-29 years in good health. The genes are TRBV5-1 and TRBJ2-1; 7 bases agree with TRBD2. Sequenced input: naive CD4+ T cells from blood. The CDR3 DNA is TGCGCCAGCAGCTTGGGGCTATGGACTAGTATAAATGAGCAGTTCTTC. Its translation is CASSLGLWTSINEQFF. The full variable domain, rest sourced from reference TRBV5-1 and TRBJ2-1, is KAGVTQTPRYLIKTRGQQVTLSCSPISGHRSVSWYQQTPGQGLQFLFEYFSETQRNKGNFPGRFSGRQFSNSRSEMNVSTLELGDSALYLCASSLGLWTSINEQFFGPGTRLTVL.